One sample yielded the 17 T cell receptor beta chains listed below, sequenced in a study of CD8 T cells in Susac syndrome (dated by TCRdb to the late 2010s). The library was built by means of the immunoSEQ multiplex PCR assay. RNA was extracted using the RNeasy kit, and about 0.45 to 1 microgram was reverse transcribed with random hexamers. TCRdb trimmed the raw reads at Q25, called clones with MiXCR and kept productive beta chains. Rows merge per CDR3 protein into single entries with the most common DNA and genes. This sample gives 150,000 or so distinct CDR3 sequences in total; around 92% of them show up just once. The ten largest clones take up approximately 0.082% of the sample. What was sequenced was CD4+ T cells from PBMCs. The receptor set was obtained from a human donor in good health.

The chain employs TRBV29-1 and TRBJ1-6; D is uncertain. There are 14 residues in the CDR3. V was pared by 6 bases and J by 8 bases, with 17 bases between. Germline CDR1 reads SQVTM; CDR2 reads ANQGSEA. CDR3 DNA sequence: TGCAGCGTCTCGGGCCCCGCCGGAGATTCACCCCTCCACTTT. This encodes CSVSGPAGDSPLHF.

The rearrangement uses TRBV24-1 and TRBJ2-3; D uncertain. V was shortened by 0 bases and J by 4 bases, with 4 bases between the two germline ends. Germline CDR1 and CDR2: KGHDR and SFDVKD. This CDR3 spans 13 amino acids. In nucleotides, the CDR3 is TGTGCCACCAGTGATTTGCGGTCAGATACGCAGTATTTT. Translating it yields CATSDLRSDTQYF.

CDR3 sequence reads: CASSLGAGSSYEQYF. DNA for the CDR3: TGTGCCAGCAGCTTGGGGGCAGGGAGCTCCTACGAGCAGTACTTC. The chain links TRBV5-8 to TRBJ2-7; D is tentatively TRBD1 or TRBD2 (5 bases each). With 0 bases removed from V and 0 bases from J, the gap between germline ends came to 10 bases. The germline gives CDR1 SGHTS, CDR2 YDEGEE. The CDR3 extends over 15 amino acids.

The chain has TRBV27 and TRBJ2-7, with 7 bases lining up with TRBD1. This CDR3 comprises 14 residues. Germline loops: CDR1 MNHEY, CDR2 SMNVEV (reference sequence). V lost 5 bases and J lost 7; bases outside the gene matches: 11. CDR3 coding DNA: TGTGCCAGCAGTCCACACGACAGGGTCCGGGAGCAGTACTTC. It specifies CASSPHDRVREQYF.

This chain uses TRBV18 with TRBJ2-7; 9 nucleotides match TRBD1. The J segment lost 5 bases and the V segment lost 8 bases, leaving 10 bases of the junction unmatched. CDR1 is KGHSH and CDR2 is LQKENI in the germline V gene. The CDR3 is made up of 14 amino acids. The CDR3 DNA follows: TGTGCCAGCGCCGCGGGACAGGGACACGACGAGCAGTACTTC. As protein: CASAAGQGHDEQYF.

This chain connects TRBV20-1 to TRBJ1-2, with 10 bases that match TRBD1. The CDR3 length is 15 residues. Germline V gene lookup returns CDR1 DFQATT and CDR2 SNEGSKA (reference sequence). J lost 4 bases, V lost 5 bases, and 10 bases had no gene match. This chain's CDR3 is CSAPGQGSQGYGYTF. The CDR3 bases are TGCAGTGCTCCGGGACAGGGGTCGCAGGGCTATGGCTACACCTTC.

CDR3 sequence reads: CASSPYPNTGELFF. Here the CDR3 DNA reads TGTGCCAGCAGCCCGTACCCGAACACCGGGGAGCTGTTTTTT. The chain is built from TRBV6-2 or TRBV6-3 and TRBJ2-2; D unclear. This CDR3 has 14 amino acids. The germline V gene has CDR1 MNHEY and CDR2 SVGEGT. The ends were cut back, 6 bases at V and 0 bases at J, with 8 bases in the middle.

This clonotype was observed a handful of times. The chain combines TRBV6-2 or TRBV6-3 with TRBJ1-5; D is possibly TRBD1 (5 bases). Per the germline V gene, CDR1 is MNHEY and CDR2 is SVGEGT. This CDR3 spans 15 amino acids. Trimming left V 9 bases short and J 5 bases short, with 20 bases between. The chain's CDR3 is CASHPGVRSYQPQHF. CDR3 bases: TGTGCCAGTCATCCGGGGGTGAGAAGTTATCAGCCCCAGCATTTT.

J is TRBJ2-3 and V is TRBV6-2 or TRBV6-3; D not resolved. The CDR3 runs to 14 residues. V lost 6 bases to trimming and J lost 5 bases, with 15 bases between them. Germline CDR1 is MNHEY and CDR2 is SVGEGT. CDR3 DNA sequence: TGTGCCAGCAGCCGTTCACGACTGAGAGATACGCAGTATTTT. It yields the protein CASSRSRLRDTQYF.

This chain links TRBV30 with TRBJ1-5, with unresolved D. V lost 2 bases to trimming and J lost 6 bases, with 17 bases between them. The germline CDR1 and CDR2 sequences are GTSNPN and SVGIG (reference sequence). The CDR3 has 15 residues. CDR3: CAWSKGLARGQPQHF. The CDR3 region has the DNA TGTGCCTGGAGTAAAGGACTGGCCCGGGGTCAGCCCCAGCATTTT. Using reference TRBV30 and TRBJ1-5 for the parts outside the CDR3, the full variable domain is SQTIHQWPATLVQPVGSPLSLECTVEGTSNPNLYWYRQAAGRGLQLLFYSVGIGQISSEVPQNLSASRPQDRQFILSSKKLLLSDSGFYLCAWSKGLARGQPQHFGDGTRLSIL.

The rearrangement joins TRBV15 to TRBJ2-7; 8 positions match TRBD1. Germline values: CDR1 LNHNV, CDR2 YYDKDF (reference sequence). The CDR3 runs to 15 residues. V dropped 5 bases and J dropped 6; count of bases not matched to a gene: 12. The CDR3, as DNA: TGTGCCACCAGCGGGGGACAGGTGGATTCTAGCGAGCAGTACTTC. Amino acids: CATSGGQVDSSEQYF.

The rearrangement uses TRBV12-3 or TRBV12-4 and TRBJ2-2; the match to TRBD2 covers 8 bases. The ends lost 5 bases at V and 2 bases at J; junction bases unmatched: 13. The CDR3 contains 18 residues. The CDR3 loop reads CASSLHRQTSDNTGELFF. CDR3 sequence (DNA): TGTGCCAGCAGTCTGCACCGCCAGACTAGCGACAACACCGGGGAGCTGTTTTTT.

This sequence joins TRBV25-1 and TRBJ2-1; TRBD2 matches at 11 bases. The length of the CDR3 is 15 residues. Germline V gene lookup returns CDR1 MGHDK and CDR2 SYGVNS. With V trimmed by 5 bases and J by 1 base, 1 base remained unmatched. The CDR3 sequence is CASSIAGGSYNEQFF. The DNA for the CDR3 is TGTGCCAGCAGTATAGCGGGGGGGTCCTACAATGAGCAGTTCTTC.

CDR3 sequence reads: CASGFVDEQFF. The DNA for the CDR3 is TGTGCTAGTGGTTTCGTGGATGAGCAGTTCTTC. The chain recombines TRBV12-5 with TRBJ2-1, with D uncertain. Germline lookup yields CDR1 LGHNT and CDR2 FRNRAP. This CDR3 is 11 amino acids long. Between the trimmed V and J ends, which lost 3 bases and 8 bases, there was a span of 5 bases.

The table lists this clonotype with a few counts. The chain employs TRBV5-1 and TRBJ2-5; D not resolved. The CDR3 extends over 13 amino acids. V was clipped by 5 bases and J by 3 bases, with 11 bases between them. CDR1 is SGHRS and CDR2 is YFSETQ in the germline V gene. CDR3 DNA: TGCGCCAGCAGGCAGTGGGGTGAAGAGACCCAGTACTTC. Protein product: CASRQWGEETQYF.

The chain has TRBV5-1 and TRBJ2-3, with D unclear. Germline values: CDR1 SGHRS, CDR2 YFSETQ. CDR3 size: 16 residues. V was clipped by 0 bases and J by 2 bases, with 13 bases between them. The CDR3 sequence is CASSLEVADDTDTQYF. The CDR3 coding sequence is TGCGCCAGCAGCTTGGAGGTAGCTGATGACACAGATACGCAGTATTTT.

This clonotype was observed once. The chain couples TRBV18 to TRBJ1-6, with D tentatively TRBD1 (5 bases). Germline V gene data show CDR1 as KGHSH and CDR2 as LQKENI. V shed 2 bases and J shed 14 bases, with 13 bases lying between them. CDR3 length: 13 amino acids. This CDR3 is CASSPWDPPSLHF. As DNA, the CDR3 is TGTGCCAGCTCACCATGGGACCCACCATCCCTCCACTTT.